This T cell receptor (beta chain) is from a study of OX40 agonist ivuxolimab in advanced cancers. General notes on the study: Ivuxolimab was a fully human IgG2 agonistic monoclonal antibody targeting the costimulatory receptor OX40 (CD134). The point of sequencing TCRbeta in the periphery was to test whether ivuxolimab changed TCR sequence diversity and drove clonal T-cell expansion. The paper covers the monotherapy dose-escalation part of the phase I ivuxolimab trial, which included N ≈ 50 patients. Prior anti-PD-1, anti-PD-L1 or anti-CTLA-4 therapy was permitted, and 40% of dose-escalation patients had received checkpoint inhibitors. The dose-escalation cohort was around 84% male with a mean age of roughly 60 years, ranging from roughly 23 to 79. Of the approximately 54 patients in dose escalation, 19 had hepatocellular carcinoma, some 15 had melanoma, 9 had renal cell carcinoma and 9 had head and neck cancer. Intravenous ivuxolimab was administered to patients every 2 weeks at six dose levels: 0.01, 0.1, 0.3, 1.5, 3 and 10 mg/kg. Partial responses occurred in three dose-escalation patients, of whom one had hepatocellular carcinoma and two had cutaneous melanoma.

This clone was observed once. Its antigen is currently not known. Base qualities are missing; no much larger clone stands one base away. For sequencing of the TCRbeta CDR3 region, genomic DNA was extracted from the sorted cells. The immunoSEQ Assay was used to sequence the TCRbeta CDR3 regions. TCRdb limited this immuneACCESS table to in-frame rearrangements with V and J called. A share of clones is missing; checked studies link under half to unresolved V genes, and the rest is unexplained. This sample holds roughly 90,000 clones; roughly 90% were observed only once. Less than 0.35% of the sample belongs to the ten largest clones. The research as a whole found: In the 0.1-3.0 mg/kg groups, partial responders were among the patients with the lowest normalized peripheral clonal expansion, particularly in CD8+ T cells. Low levels of normalized T-cell clonal expansion were also seen in some patients who did not respond. At doses from 0.1 to 3.0 mg/kg, clonal expansion was seen in both CD4+ and CD8+ blood T cells between baseline and week 6. Antigen specificity was not determined for the clonally expanded peripheral T cells. After ivuxolimab, CD8+ T cells had more expanded clones than CD4+ T cells on average.

The trial excluded patients who had a history of autoimmune disease or were on systemic immunosuppression. Peripheral blood for TCR sequencing was drawn from every dose cohort at baseline, at cycle 4 day 1 and at cycle 7 day 1. Samples were obtained from an open-label, multicenter, first-in-human phase I dose-escalation trial of ivuxolimab. Adults with locally advanced or metastatic head and neck squamous cell, hepatocellular, melanoma or renal cell carcinoma were enrolled in the trial. Before TCR sequencing, CD4+ T cells and CD8+ T cells from peripheral blood were sorted into separate populations. The CDR1 and CDR2 encoded by the germline V gene are MNHNS and SASEGT. From cysteine to phenylalanine, the CDR3 is 14 amino acids long. Just CDR3 DNA is preserved here, 42 bases in frame from base 1. Cut back by 7 bases and 6 bases, the V and J ends lie 19 bases apart.

The clonotype comes from an adult with an advanced solid tumor such as melanoma, head and neck, liver or kidney cancer. The material was CD4+ or CD8+ T cells sorted from blood, obtained in a trial of the OX40 agonist ivuxolimab. The rearranged segments are TRBV6-1 and TRBJ2-7, with the D gene tentatively TRBD1 or TRBD2, based on 6 matching bases in each. The CDR3 sequence is CASTELRGVPEQYF. The bases are TGTGCCAGCACAGAACTAAGGGGGGTCCCCGAGCAGTACTTC.